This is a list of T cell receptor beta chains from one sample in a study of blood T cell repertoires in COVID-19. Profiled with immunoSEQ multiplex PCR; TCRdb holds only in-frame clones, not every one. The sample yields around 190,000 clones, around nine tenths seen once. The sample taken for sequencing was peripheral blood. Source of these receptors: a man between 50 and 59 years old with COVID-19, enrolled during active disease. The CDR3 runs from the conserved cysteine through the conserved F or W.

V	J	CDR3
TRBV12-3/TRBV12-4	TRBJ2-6	CASSPSGANVLTF
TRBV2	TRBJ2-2	CASWGGTANTGELFF
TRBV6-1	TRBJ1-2	CASSEVVGRDYGYTF
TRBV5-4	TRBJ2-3	CASSLEGVGYLDTQYF
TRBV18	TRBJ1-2	CASSPLRGVRDGYTF
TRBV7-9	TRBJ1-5	CASSLGGDPGNQPQHF
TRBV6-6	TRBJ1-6	CASNEGQNNSPLHF
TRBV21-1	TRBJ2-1	CASSSYLAGGIYNEQFF
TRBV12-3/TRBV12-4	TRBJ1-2	CASSPADRYGYTF
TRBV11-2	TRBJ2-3	CASSLGTRFSDTQYF
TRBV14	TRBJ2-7	CASSRELSRGSEQYF
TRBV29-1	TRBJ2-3	CSVEGTGALGADTQYF
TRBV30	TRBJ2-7	CAWSFTGTYEQYF
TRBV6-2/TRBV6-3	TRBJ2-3	CASSFRQGRGTDTQYF
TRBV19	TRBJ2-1	CASSTTLAGGVEQFF
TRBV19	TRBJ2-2	CASGRGTGELFF
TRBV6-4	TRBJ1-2	CASSEGEAGGYTF